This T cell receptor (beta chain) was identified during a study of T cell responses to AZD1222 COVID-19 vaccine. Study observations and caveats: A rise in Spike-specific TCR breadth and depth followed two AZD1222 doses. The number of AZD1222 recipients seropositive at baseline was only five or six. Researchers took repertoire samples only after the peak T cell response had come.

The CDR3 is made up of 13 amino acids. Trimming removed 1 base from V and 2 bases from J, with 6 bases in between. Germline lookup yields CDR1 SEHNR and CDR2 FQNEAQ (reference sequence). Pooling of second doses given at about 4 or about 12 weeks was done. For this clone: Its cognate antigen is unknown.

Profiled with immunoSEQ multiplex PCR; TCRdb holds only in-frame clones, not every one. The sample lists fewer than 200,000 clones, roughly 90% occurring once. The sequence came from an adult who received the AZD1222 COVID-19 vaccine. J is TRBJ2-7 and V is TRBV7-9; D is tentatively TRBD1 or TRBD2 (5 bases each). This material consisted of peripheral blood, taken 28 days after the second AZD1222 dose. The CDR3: CASSLGGPYEQYF. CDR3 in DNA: TGTGCCAGCAGCTTAGGGGGACCCTACGAGCAGTACTTC.